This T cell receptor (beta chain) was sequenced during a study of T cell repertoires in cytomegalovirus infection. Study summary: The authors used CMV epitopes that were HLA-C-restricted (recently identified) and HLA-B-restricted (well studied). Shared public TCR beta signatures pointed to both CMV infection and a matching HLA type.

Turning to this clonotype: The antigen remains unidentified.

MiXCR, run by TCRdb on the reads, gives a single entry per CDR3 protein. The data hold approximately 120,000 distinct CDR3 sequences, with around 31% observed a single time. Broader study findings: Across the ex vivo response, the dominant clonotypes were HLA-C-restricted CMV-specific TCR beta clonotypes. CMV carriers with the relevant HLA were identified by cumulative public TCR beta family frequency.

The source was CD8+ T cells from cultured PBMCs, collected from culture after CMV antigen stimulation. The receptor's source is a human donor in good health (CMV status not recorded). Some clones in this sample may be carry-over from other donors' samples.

The CDR3 DNA reads TGCAGTGCTCTCGCGGGGCAGTTTAGCACAGATACGCAGTATTTT. Protein product: CSALAGQFSTDTQYF. V gene TRBV20-1 combines with J gene TRBJ2-3, with a possible D match to TRBD2 (6 bases). CDR1 is DFQATT and CDR2 is SNEGSKA in the germline V gene (reference sequence). The CDR3 runs 15 residues. Trimming took off 5 bases at V and 0 bases at J, with 15 bases between the two ends.